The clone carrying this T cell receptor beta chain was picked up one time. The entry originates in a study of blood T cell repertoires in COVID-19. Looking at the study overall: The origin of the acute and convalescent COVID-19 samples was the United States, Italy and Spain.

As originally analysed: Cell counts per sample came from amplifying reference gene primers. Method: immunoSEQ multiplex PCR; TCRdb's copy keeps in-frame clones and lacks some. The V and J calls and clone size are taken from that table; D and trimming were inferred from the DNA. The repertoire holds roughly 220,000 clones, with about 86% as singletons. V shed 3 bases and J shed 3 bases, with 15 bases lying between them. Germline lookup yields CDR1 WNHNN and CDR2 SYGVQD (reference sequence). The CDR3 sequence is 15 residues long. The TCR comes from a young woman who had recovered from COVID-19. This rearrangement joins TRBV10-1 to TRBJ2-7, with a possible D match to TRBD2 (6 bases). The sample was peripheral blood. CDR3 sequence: CASSDGGSGLYEQYF. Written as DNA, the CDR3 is TGCGCCAGCAGTGACGGGGGAAGTGGTCTCTACGAGCAGTACTTC.